The entry below gives a single TCR beta chain sequence along with its context. This record comes from a study of blood T cell repertoires in COVID-19. About the study: The study drew acute and convalescent COVID-19 samples from the United States, Italy and Spain. The cDNA or gDNA used as material had been derived from T cells, B-cell-depleted T cells, or PBMCs.

Participants had their cohort set by participant-reported clinical history. In the study's own analysis: Estimates of nucleated cell counts were drawn from the amplification of reference gene primers. Clones were read by immunoSEQ multiplex PCR, and TCRdb kept only the in-frame ones, dropping some. V, J and clone size were drawn from that table, and D and trimming were deduced from the DNA. The table shows fewer than 250,000 clones, with 87% occurring only once. This clonotype was obtained from a woman in her 30s with acute COVID-19. Sequenced input: PBMCs or T cells enriched from blood (not recorded which).

This chain's CDR3 is CASSIHPELNSPLHF. CDR3 DNA: TGTGCCAGTAGTATACACCCCGAGCTTAATTCACCCCTCCACTTT. The rearrangement links TRBV19 to TRBJ1-6; D unresolved. Trimming cost V 2 bases and J 6 bases, with 11 bases left between them. The CDR3 has 15 amino acids. Germline values: CDR1 LNHDA, CDR2 SQIVND (reference sequence).